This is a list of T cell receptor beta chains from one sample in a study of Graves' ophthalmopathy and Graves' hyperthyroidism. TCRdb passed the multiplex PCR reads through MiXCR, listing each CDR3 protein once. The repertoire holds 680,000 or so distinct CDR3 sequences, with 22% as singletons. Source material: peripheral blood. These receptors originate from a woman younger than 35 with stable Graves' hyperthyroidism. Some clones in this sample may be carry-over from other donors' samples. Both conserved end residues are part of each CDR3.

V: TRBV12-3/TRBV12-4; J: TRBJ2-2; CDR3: CASSSGGLSGELFF
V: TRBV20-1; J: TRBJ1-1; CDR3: CSAFRAQGASDTEAFF
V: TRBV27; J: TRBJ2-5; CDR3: CASSPPGRVRTQYF
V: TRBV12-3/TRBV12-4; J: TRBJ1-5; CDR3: CASSRFRDRVWDQPQHF
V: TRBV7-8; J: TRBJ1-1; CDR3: CASSPGSLDTEAFF
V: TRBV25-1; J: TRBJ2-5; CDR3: CASSDPTRRPGQETQYF
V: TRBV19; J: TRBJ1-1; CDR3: CATINRANTEAFF
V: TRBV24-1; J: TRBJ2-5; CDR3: CATSDLGTGEETQYF
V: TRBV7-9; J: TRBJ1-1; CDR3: CASSFGEGVNTEAFF
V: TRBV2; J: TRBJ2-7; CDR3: CASSESGGYPSYEQYF
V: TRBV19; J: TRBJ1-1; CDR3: CASIGLGLEAFF
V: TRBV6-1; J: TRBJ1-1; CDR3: CASSEARASGSTEAFF
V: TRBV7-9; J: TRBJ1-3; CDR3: CASTLSNTIYF
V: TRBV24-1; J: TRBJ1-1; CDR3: CATSDFGEGNTEAFF
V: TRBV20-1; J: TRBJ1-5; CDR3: CSAPSQGAQPQHF
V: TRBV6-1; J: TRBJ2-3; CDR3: CASSERRVRDTDTQYF
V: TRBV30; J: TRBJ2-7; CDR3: CAWGTGRSLEQYF
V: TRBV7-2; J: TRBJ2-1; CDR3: CASSLVEWGYNEQFF
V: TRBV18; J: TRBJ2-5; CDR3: CASSPFQGGVVGQETQYF
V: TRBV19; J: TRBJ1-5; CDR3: CASHPGRSNQPQHF
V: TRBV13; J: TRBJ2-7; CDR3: CASLSQDQYEQYF
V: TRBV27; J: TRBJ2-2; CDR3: CASLSLTGNTGELFF
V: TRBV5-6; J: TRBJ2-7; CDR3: CASSLNVRDYEQYF
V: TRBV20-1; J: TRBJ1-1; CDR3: CSARGLGTEAFF
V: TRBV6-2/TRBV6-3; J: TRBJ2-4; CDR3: CASSLTAGNIKYF
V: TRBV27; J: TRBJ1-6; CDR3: CASRERSSYNSPLHF
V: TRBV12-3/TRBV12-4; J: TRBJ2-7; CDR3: CASSPVWGGEQYF
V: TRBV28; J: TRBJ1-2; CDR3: CASSSLILGYGYTF
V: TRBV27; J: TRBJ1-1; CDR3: CASSSDRTLNTEAFF
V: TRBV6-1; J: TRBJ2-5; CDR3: CASSKLAGIQETQYF